Included here is one TCR beta chain sequence, with context. The sample belongs to a study of blood T cell repertoires in COVID-19. Study in general: PBMCs, B-cell-depleted T cells, or T cells were the source of the cDNA or gDNA that made up the material.

Recruitment covered about two dozen US areas and drew participants whose ages spanned roughly 18 to 89 years. Cohorts were assigned according to the clinical history that participants reported. Recovered status in Cohort 3 required two negative PCRs, clearance, or symptom resolution. The CDR3 contains 15 residues. Trimming cost V 1 base and J 11 bases, with 20 bases left between them. Germline V gene lookup returns CDR1 LGHNA and CDR2 YNFKEQ. Clones were read by immunoSEQ multiplex PCR, and TCRdb kept only the in-frame ones, dropping some. The sample includes more than 200,000 clones, around 89% of them seen just once.

This chain uses TRBV4-2 with TRBJ1-1; D is uncertain. The clonotype comes from a woman in her thirties who had recovered from COVID-19. Sequenced input: PBMCs or T cells enriched from blood (not recorded which). The CDR3 nucleotides read TGTGCCAGCAGCCAAGCGACCTTGAACGCGCGGATGGCTTTCTTT. It specifies CASSQATLNARMAFF.